These T cell receptor beta chains were read from a single sample in a study of blood T cells in healthy people across ages. Using its own MiXCR run on the 5' RACE reads, TCRdb lists one record per CDR3 protein. This sample has 1.5 million to 2 million distinct CDR3 sequences, with roughly 32% found just once. Input material: blood. These receptors were collected from a woman between 25 and 40 years old in good health. Each CDR3 is given with its conserved first and last residue.

v_gene	j_gene	CDR3aa
TRBV7-2	TRBJ2-1	CASSLPSGRARYNEQFF
TRBV12-3/TRBV12-4	TRBJ2-5	CASSIEGLGAYGQYF
TRBV20-1	TRBJ2-7	CSARIRGKYEQYF
TRBV29-1	TRBJ2-1	CSVLGPGRSYNEQFF
TRBV20-1	TRBJ1-2	CSARNNIARYGYTF
TRBV2	TRBJ1-1	CASSDSLDWYAEAFF
TRBV4-2	TRBJ2-3	CAGSQALLPDTQYF
TRBV13	TRBJ1-2	CASSLGWTGSLLRGTNYGYTF
TRBV5-1	TRBJ2-2	CASSSTGVNTGELFF
TRBV5-1	TRBJ2-5	CASSLGQGVQETRYF
TRBV12-3/TRBV12-4	TRBJ1-2	CASTQAGGYTF
TRBV15	TRBJ2-7	CATSVTRAYEQYF
TRBV20-1	TRBJ2-5	CSAFGTSGRAIETQYF
TRBV24-1	TRBJ1-2	CATSDTVNGYTF
TRBV27	TRBJ2-1	CASSFGQGARNEQFF
TRBV28	TRBJ2-1	CASSLFSVAGIGNEQFF
TRBV27	TRBJ1-2	CASSTVGTAGGYTF